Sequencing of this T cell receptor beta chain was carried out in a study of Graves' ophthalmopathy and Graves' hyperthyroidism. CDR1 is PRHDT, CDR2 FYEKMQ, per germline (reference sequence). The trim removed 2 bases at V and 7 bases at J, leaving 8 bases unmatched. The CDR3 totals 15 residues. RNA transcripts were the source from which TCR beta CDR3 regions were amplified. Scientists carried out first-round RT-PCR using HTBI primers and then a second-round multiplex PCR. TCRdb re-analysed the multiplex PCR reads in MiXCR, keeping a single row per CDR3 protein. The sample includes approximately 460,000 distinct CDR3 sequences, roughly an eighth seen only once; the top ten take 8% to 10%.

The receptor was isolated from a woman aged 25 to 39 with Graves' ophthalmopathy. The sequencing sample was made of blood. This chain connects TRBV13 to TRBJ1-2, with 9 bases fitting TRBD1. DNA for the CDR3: TGTGCCAGCAGCTTATCCGGGACAGGGACGCGTGGCTACACCTTC. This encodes CASSLSGTGTRGYTF.